The 14 T cell receptor beta chains listed next were all sequenced from one sample in a study of early stage breast cancer tumors. Some clones are missing from TCRdb's copy, which holds only in-frame ones; the method was immunoSEQ multiplex PCR. Seen here are about 72,000 clones, more than 60% observed once, and the top ten hold 3.5%. Source material: blood. These TCRs come from a person aged 60 to 70 with breast cancer.

This clone was counted between two and nine times. The chain uses TRBV5-4 and TRBJ2-7, with D unresolved. This CDR3 contains 14 residues. Trimming shortened V by 4 bases and J by 1 base, and 12 bases separated the two germline ends. CDR1 and CDR2 (germline): SGHNT, YYREEE (reference sequence). CDR3 coding DNA: TGTGCCAGCAGCCCAGACTTCGTATCCTACGAGCAGTACTTC. Amino acids: CASSPDFVSYEQYF.

V and J are TRBV5-1 and TRBJ1-2; weak D call: TRBD1 (5 bases). Trimming took 5 bases from V and 2 from J, leaving 10 bases between them. CDR1 is SGHRS and CDR2 is YFSETQ in the germline V gene. The CDR3 totals 13 residues. The CDR3 here is CASSQTGNYGYTF. DNA for the CDR3: TGCGCCAGCAGTCAAACAGGAAACTATGGCTACACCTTC.

The rearrangement uses TRBV2 and TRBJ2-7; no reliable D call. The CDR3 has 11 amino acids. V was cut by 2 bases and J by 5 bases, with 4 bases left in between. Germline V CDR1 and CDR2: SNHLY, FYNNEI. CDR3 sequence reads: CASSEYDEQYF. The CDR3 region has the DNA TGTGCCAGCAGTGAATACGACGAGCAGTACTTC.

This chain joins TRBV21-1 and TRBJ1-5. TRBV21-1 is a pseudogene. The CDR3 consists of 19 residues. The CDR3 protein is CASSKHNPGEGDHNQPQHF. The CDR3, as DNA: TGTGCCAGCAGCAAACACAACCCAGGTGAAGGGGACCACAATCAGCCCCAGCATTTT.

The chain couples TRBV7-9 to TRBJ2-5; no definite D call. The germline V gene has CDR1 SEHNR and CDR2 FQNEAQ (reference sequence). The CDR3 spans 11 residues. Trimming removed 5 bases at V and 5 bases at J, with 6 bases between. The CDR3, as DNA: TGTGCCAGCAGCCATCTGGAGACCCAGTACTTC. Its protein is CASSHLETQYF.

V usage is TRBV2 and J usage is TRBJ1-6; 7 bases agree with TRBD1. The germline V gene has CDR1 SNHLY and CDR2 FYNNEI. V dropped 5 bases and J dropped 6; count of bases not matched to a gene: 7. The CDR3 sequence is 15 residues long. CDR3 in DNA: TGTGCCAGCAGTTTGAAGACAGGGAGTAATTCACCCCTCCACTTT. It codes for CASSLKTGSNSPLHF.

Only a few counts were recorded for this clone. The chain couples TRBV10-2 to TRBJ2-7; D is possibly TRBD1 (5 bases). Deletions cut 6 bases from V and 3 bases from J, with 12 bases between. The CDR3 is 13 amino acids. CDR1 is WSHSY and CDR2 is SAAADI in the germline V gene. The CDR3 nucleotides are TGCGCCAGCAGGGACGTCAGGGTCTACGAGCAGTACTTC. Its protein is CASRDVRVYEQYF.

With respect to this clone: The same CDR3 also results from other DNA sequences found in this sample. The V and J genes are TRBV20-1 and TRBJ2-5; D gene unclear. Germline lookup yields CDR1 DFQATT and CDR2 SNEGSKA (reference sequence). Trimming cost V 3 bases and J 2 bases, with 1 base left between them. The CDR3 is made up of 10 amino acids. The CDR3 here is CSASQETQYF. CDR3 in DNA: TGCAGTGCTAGTCAAGAGACCCAGTACTTC.

The chain couples TRBV7-6 to TRBJ2-5; no definite D call. Trimming took 4 bases from V and 6 from J, leaving 9 bases between them. The CDR3 has 12 amino acids. Germline V gene data show CDR1 as SGHVS and CDR2 as FNYEAQ. In nucleotides, the CDR3 is TGTGCCAGCAGCTCCTATGGGCAGACCCAGTACTTC. It yields the protein CASSSYGQTQYF. The whole variable domain, filled in from reference TRBV7-6 and TRBJ2-5, reads GAGVSQSPRYKVTKRGQDVALRCDPISGHVSLYWYRQALGQGPEFLTYFNYEAQQDKSGLPNDRFSAERPEGSISTLTIQRTEQRDSAMYRCASSSYGQTQYFGPGTRLLVL.

This CDR3 reads CASSQTRNIQYF. CDR3 nucleotides: TGTGCCAGCAGCCAGACAAGAAACATTCAGTACTTC. This chain links TRBV2 with TRBJ2-4; D remains unclear. Between the trimmed V and J ends, which lost 6 bases and 6 bases, there was a span of 9 bases. Per the germline V gene, CDR1 is SNHLY and CDR2 is FYNNEI. This CDR3 contains 12 residues.

The V call is TRBV7-9, the J call TRBJ2-7, with a weak D call TRBD1 (5 bases). Germline CDR1 reads SEHNR; CDR2 reads FQNEAQ (reference sequence). With 5 bases removed from V and 4 bases from J, the gap between germline ends came to 12 bases. The CDR3 has 13 residues. The CDR3 DNA follows: TGTGCCAGCAGCGTAAACCAGGGATACGAGCAGTACTTC. It yields the protein CASSVNQGYEQYF.

The rearrangement uses TRBV5-1 and TRBJ1-2; TRBD1 might be the D (6 bases). Germline CDR1 SGHRS, CDR2 YFSETQ. The germline V and J ends were trimmed by 4 bases and 6 bases, with 10 bases remaining between them. The CDR3 extends over 12 amino acids. The CDR3 nucleotides read TGCGCCAGCAGCCCTAGACAGGATGGCTACACCTTC. The encoded protein is CASSPRQDGYTF.

The rearrangement uses TRBV12-5 and TRBJ1-2; D not resolved. The CDR3 loop spans 15 amino acids. Germline V gives CDR1 LGHNT, CDR2 FRNRAP. V lost 6 bases and J lost 2, with 16 bases in between. The CDR3 loop is CASGAGGVDNYGYTF. The CDR3 bases are TGTGCTAGTGGGGCGGGTGGTGTGGACAACTATGGCTACACCTTC.

The chain links TRBV7-8 to TRBJ1-2; D is possibly TRBD1 (5 bases). Trimming took 5 bases from V and 6 from J, leaving 16 bases between them. Germline V gene data show CDR1 as SGHVS and CDR2 as FQNEAQ. The CDR3 spans 14 residues. CDR3 DNA: TGTGCCAGCAGCGGCCGGGACGACTCCCATGGCTACACCTTC. Protein product: CASSGRDDSHGYTF.